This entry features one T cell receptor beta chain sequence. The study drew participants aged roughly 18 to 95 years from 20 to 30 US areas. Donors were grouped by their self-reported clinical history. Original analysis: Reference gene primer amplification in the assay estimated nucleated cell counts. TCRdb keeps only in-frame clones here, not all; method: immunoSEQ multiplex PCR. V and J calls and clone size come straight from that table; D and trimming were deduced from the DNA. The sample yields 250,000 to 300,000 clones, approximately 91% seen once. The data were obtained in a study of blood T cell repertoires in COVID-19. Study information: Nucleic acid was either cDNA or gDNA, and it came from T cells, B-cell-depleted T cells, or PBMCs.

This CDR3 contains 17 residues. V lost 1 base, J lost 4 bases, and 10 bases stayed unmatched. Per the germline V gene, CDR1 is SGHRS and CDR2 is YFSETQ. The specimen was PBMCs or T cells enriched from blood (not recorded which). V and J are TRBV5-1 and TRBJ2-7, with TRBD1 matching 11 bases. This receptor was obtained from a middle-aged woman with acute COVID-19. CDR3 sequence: CASSLSTRDRGEYEQYF. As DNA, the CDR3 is TGCGCCAGCAGCTTGAGCACCCGGGACAGGGGGGAATACGAGCAGTACTTC.